Shown below are 32 T cell receptor beta chains from a single sample sequenced in a study of T cells in localized non-small cell lung cancer (TCRdb year 2020). Library preparation employed the immunoSEQ multiplex PCR assay. Drawn from immuneACCESS, this table holds only the in-frame rearrangements with V and J called that TCRdb kept. Clones are partly lost; checked studies trace under half to an unresolved V gene and leave the rest unexplained. Across this sample there are tens of thousands of clones, with 85% to 90% seen only once. The ten largest clones represent 3% to 4.5% of the sample. Sequencing used peripheral blood, obtained before any cancer treatment. These receptor sequences come from a man aged 18-55 years with stage I lung adenocarcinoma.

The chain links TRBV11-3 to TRBJ2-1; no clear D gene. This CDR3 contains 13 residues. V lost 5 bases, J lost 7 bases, and 12 bases lay in between. CDR1 is SGHNT, CDR2 YENEEA, per germline. The CDR3 spells CASSVNLKNEQFF. CDR3 sequence (DNA): TGTGCCAGCAGCGTGAATCTTAAAAATGAGCAGTTCTTC.

This clone was observed a few times. The rearrangement uses TRBV15 and TRBJ1-2; D not resolved. Germline assignment: CDR1 LNHNV and CDR2 YYDKDF (reference sequence). With 6 bases removed from V and 6 bases from J, the gap between germline ends came to 20 bases. The CDR3 spans 15 residues. CDR3 DNA sequence: TGTGCCACCAGTCCAGACCGGCGGGGAGTGGATGGCTACACCTTC. It is translated as CATSPDRRGVDGYTF.

This chain links TRBV9 with TRBJ2-1, with D perhaps TRBD2 (6 bases). This CDR3 has 15 amino acids. Germline CDR1 SGDLS, CDR2 YYNGEE. Trimming cost V 2 bases and J 10 bases, with 19 bases left between them. The chain's CDR3 is CASSVSGLGGGEQFF. The CDR3 DNA reads TGTGCCAGCAGCGTCTCGGGACTCGGTGGAGGGGAGCAGTTCTTC. The full variable domain, with the rest looked up from reference TRBV9 and TRBJ2-1, is DSGVTQTPKHLITATGQRVTLRCSPRSGDLSVYWYQQSLDQGLQFLIQYYNGEERAKGNILERFSAQQFPDLHSELNLSSLELGDSALYFCASSVSGLGGGEQFFGPGTRLTVL.

The chain links TRBV19 to TRBJ1-1; the match to TRBD1 covers 8 bases. J gave up 1 base and V 5 bases, and 6 bases lay outside the gene matches. There are 15 residues in the CDR3. The germline V gene has CDR1 LNHDA and CDR2 SQIVND (reference sequence). The chain's CDR3 is CASSPRQGANTEAFF. The CDR3 coding sequence is TGTGCCAGTAGTCCCCGTCAGGGGGCGAACACTGAAGCTTTCTTT.

This sequence joins TRBV4-3 and TRBJ1-1; 7 bases are a match to TRBD1. This CDR3 is 15 amino acids long. Germline-derived CDR1 and CDR2 are LGHNA and YSLEER. Unmatched junction bases numbered 10, after V lost 4 bases and J lost 5 bases. The CDR3 DNA is TGCGCCAGCAGCCCAACAAGACAGGGTGAGACTGAAGCTTTCTTT. The encoded protein is CASSPTRQGETEAFF.

The gene calls are TRBV7-2 and TRBJ1-2; 8 nucleotides agree with TRBD1. The V and J ends lost 4 bases and 4 bases, in that order; junction bases with no gene match: 5. The CDR3 spans 14 residues. The germline V gene has CDR1 SGHTA and CDR2 FQGNSA. The CDR3 nucleotides are TGTGCCAGCAGCTATGGACAGGGAACCTATGGCTACACCTTC. Translating gives CASSYGQGTYGYTF.

The chain uses TRBV9 and TRBJ1-2; 7 bases align to TRBD1. CDR1 is SGDLS and CDR2 is YYNGEE in the germline V gene. V lost 0 bases to trimming and J lost 4 bases; unmatched junction nucleotides: 6. The CDR3 extends over 15 amino acids. CDR3 in amino acids: CASSVGRQGSYGYTF. Written as DNA, the CDR3 is TGTGCCAGCAGCGTAGGGAGACAGGGCAGCTATGGCTACACCTTC.

The chain is built from TRBV30 and TRBJ2-7; 8 bases are shared with TRBD1. Trimming cost V 0 bases and J 10 bases; bases outside gene matches: 8. The CDR3 is 13 amino acids. Germline-derived CDR1 and CDR2 are GTSNPN and SVGIG (reference sequence). The CDR3 loop reads CAWSVLGQGQQYF. The CDR3 nucleotides read TGTGCCTGGAGTGTACTAGGACAGGGACAACAGTACTTC. The whole variable domain, remainder taken from reference TRBV30 and TRBJ2-7, is SQTIHQWPATLVQPVGSPLSLECTVEGTSNPNLYWYRQAAGRGLQLLFYSVGIGQISSEVPQNLSASRPQDRQFILSSKKLLLSDSGFYLCAWSVLGQGQQYFGPGTRLTVT.

This clone has more than one count but fewer than ten. The sample holds other DNA sequences that translate to the same CDR3. This chain links TRBV5-1 with TRBJ1-5; D might be TRBD1 (6 bases). V gave up 3 bases and J gave up 4 bases, with 11 bases separating them. Germline V CDR1 and CDR2: SGHRS, YFSETQ. The CDR3 length is 14 residues. CDR3: CASSYTGLNQPQHF. CDR3 sequence (DNA): TGCGCCAGCAGCTATACAGGGTTAAATCAGCCCCAGCATTTT.

This chain joins TRBV19 and TRBJ1-2, with a tentative D call TRBD1 (5 bases). Germline V gives CDR1 LNHDA, CDR2 SQIVND (reference sequence). V lost 9 bases to trimming and J lost 1 base, with 15 bases between them. CDR3 length: 14 residues. CDR3 nucleotide sequence: TGTGCCAGCGACGGGACGCCGTATAACTATGGCTACACCTTC. Its translation is CASDGTPYNYGYTF.

This clone was detected once. The chain combines TRBV6-5 with TRBJ1-4; possible D gene TRBD1, 6 bases. V lost 2 bases to trimming and J lost 5 bases, with 12 bases between them. The CDR3 length is 15 residues. Germline V gene data show CDR1 as MNHEY and CDR2 as SVGAGI. The CDR3 protein is CASSYVGGRNEKLFF. CDR3 nucleotide sequence: TGTGCCAGCAGTTACGTGGGGGGCCGCAATGAAAAACTGTTTTTT.

The rearrangement uses TRBV29-1 and TRBJ2-5, with 8 nucleotides matching TRBD1. CDR1 is SQVTM, CDR2 ANQGSEA, per germline. The V segment lost 6 bases and the J segment 1 base; nucleotides outside the gene matches: 4. The CDR3 length is 13 residues. CDR3 in DNA: TGCAGCGTCTCCAGGGGGCTCCAAGAGACCCAGTACTTC. Translating it yields CSVSRGLQETQYF.

The chain employs TRBV20-1 and TRBJ1-2, with D perhaps matching TRBD1 (5 bases). Germline values: CDR1 DFQATT, CDR2 SNEGSKA (reference sequence). This CDR3 region has 11 residues. V was cut by 6 bases and J by 4 bases, with 9 bases left in between. CDR3 protein: CSAPDSYGYTF. The CDR3 DNA sequence: TGCAGTGCCCCCGACAGCTATGGCTACACCTTC.

The chain uses TRBV7-2 and TRBJ1-2; D is possibly TRBD1 (6 bases). This CDR3 spans 15 amino acids. Germline CDR1 is SGHTA and CDR2 is FQGNSA. V gave up 5 bases and J gave up 0 bases, with 13 bases separating them. The DNA for the CDR3 is TGTGCCAGCAGCCTAGGGCAGGGGACTAACTATGGCTACACCTTC. Protein: CASSLGQGTNYGYTF. The full variable domain, in which reference TRBV7-2 and TRBJ1-2 provide the parts outside the CDR3, is GAGVSQSPSNKVTEKGKDVELRCDPISGHTALYWYRQSLGQGLEFLIYFQGNSAPDKSGLPSDRFSAERTGGSVSTLTIQRTQQEDSAVYLCASSLGQGTNYGYTFGSGTRLTVV.

This chain connects TRBV2 to TRBJ1-1; 8 positions agree with TRBD1. Trimming cost V 5 bases and J 5 bases; bases outside gene matches: 7. CDR3 length equals 14 residues. The germline CDR1 and CDR2 sequences are SNHLY and FYNNEI. The CDR3 protein is CASSIQGAGTEAFF. Here the CDR3 DNA reads TGTGCCAGCAGTATTCAGGGGGCGGGAACTGAAGCTTTCTTT. The full variable domain, completed using reference TRBV2 and TRBJ1-1, is EPEVTQTPSHQVTQMGQEVILRCVPISNHLYFYWYRQILGQKVEFLVSFYNNEISEKSEIFDDQFSVERPDGSNFTLKIRSTKLEDSAMYFCASSIQGAGTEAFFGQGTRLTVV.

J is TRBJ1-1 and V is TRBV30, with TRBD1 as a possible D gene (6 bases). Germline CDR1 reads GTSNPN; CDR2 reads SVGIG (reference sequence). Trimming shortened V by 4 bases and J by 12 bases, and 21 bases separated the two germline ends. The CDR3 spans 13 residues. The CDR3 reads CAWTQMGATVSFF. CDR3 nucleotides: TGTGCCTGGACCCAGATGGGGGCCACCGTGTCTTTCTTT.

The chain recombines TRBV30 with TRBJ1-1; 7 nucleotides align to TRBD1. CDR1 and CDR2 (germline): GTSNPN, SVGIG (reference sequence). CDR3 length: 11 amino acids. J gave up 10 bases and V 7 bases, and 9 bases lay outside the gene matches. The DNA for the CDR3 is TGTGCCTTAAACAGGGGATTCGGAGCTTTCTTT. Translation gives CALNRGFGAFF.

The chain carries TRBV6-5 and TRBJ1-2; TRBD1 matches 8 bases. V gave up 3 bases and J gave up 7 bases; unmatched junction bases: 1. The CDR3 totals 12 residues. In germline, CDR1 is MNHEY, CDR2 SVGAGI. DNA for the CDR3: TGTGCCAGCAGTTATGACAGGGGTGGCTACACCTTC. Protein: CASSYDRGGYTF.

The gene calls are TRBV7-9 and TRBJ1-4, with D unclear. The V gene's germline CDR1 is SEHNR and CDR2 FQNEAQ (reference sequence). With 3 bases removed from V and 0 bases from J, the gap between germline ends came to 8 bases. There are 15 residues in the CDR3. The CDR3 coding sequence is TGTGCCAGCAGCTTTAAAAGTCCAACTAATGAAAAACTGTTTTTT. Translation: CASSFKSPTNEKLFF.

V gene TRBV4-2 combines with J gene TRBJ1-1, with D tentatively TRBD1 (5 bases). The CDR3 has 13 amino acids. Trimming took 0 bases from V and 11 from J, leaving 13 bases between them. The germline V gene has CDR1 LGHNA and CDR2 YNFKEQ. The CDR3 reads CASSQDRQGEAFF. CDR3 in DNA: TGTGCCAGCAGCCAAGACAGGCAGGGAGAGGCTTTCTTT.

The genes are TRBV7-3 and TRBJ2-2; a weak D match, TRBD1 (5 bases). CDR3 size: 15 residues. The ends were cut back, 2 bases at V and 1 base at J, with 8 bases in the middle. CDR1 is SGHTA, CDR2 FQGTGA, per germline. CDR3 nucleotides: TGTGCCAGCAGCTTATTGACAGAGAACACCGGGGAGCTGTTTTTT. The encoded protein is CASSLLTENTGELFF.

The chain carries TRBV18 and TRBJ2-3; D might be TRBD1 or TRBD2, each matching 5 bases. Germline V CDR1 and CDR2: KGHSH, LQKENI. CDR3 size: 15 residues. The germline V and J ends were trimmed by 2 bases and 2 bases, with 11 bases remaining between them. The CDR3, as DNA: TGTGCCAGCTCACCAGAGGGGCCTCCCACAGATACGCAGTATTTT. Translating it yields CASSPEGPPTDTQYF.

This chain joins TRBV7-2 and TRBJ1-1; 8 bases align to TRBD1. Trimming removed 5 bases from V and 5 bases from J; junction bases left unmatched: 7. The CDR3 is 14 amino acids. Germline V gives CDR1 SGHTA, CDR2 FQGNSA. The CDR3 DNA reads TGTGCCAGCAGCCTAGGACAGGGTCGGACTGAAGCTTTCTTT. Translating gives CASSLGQGRTEAFF.

This clone was seen a handful of times. The CDR3 sequence is CASSKTQIRNYGYTF. In DNA form, the CDR3 reads TGTGCCAGCAGCAAGACTCAAATTCGTAACTATGGCTACACCTTC. The chain links TRBV11-1 to TRBJ1-2; D remains ambiguous. V shed 5 bases and J shed 1 base, with 14 bases lying between them. The CDR3 is 15 residues long. Germline CDR1 is SGHAT and CDR2 is FQDESV (reference sequence).

This clone is a singleton in its sample. The V call is TRBV4-2, the J call TRBJ1-2; D gene unclear. Germline V gives CDR1 LGHNA, CDR2 YNFKEQ. The CDR3 runs 15 residues. Trimming pared 0 bases from V and 7 bases from J, leaving 15 bases between. This chain's CDR3 is CASSQDLFLALGYTF. In DNA, the CDR3 is TGTGCCAGCAGCCAAGATCTTTTTCTCGCCCTTGGCTACACCTTC.

The chain joins TRBV7-2 to TRBJ2-4; D gene unclear. The V and J ends lost 3 bases and 0 bases respectively, with 12 bases between them. The CDR3 has 16 residues. The germline V gene has CDR1 SGHTA and CDR2 FQGNSA. The CDR3 protein is CASSFDPWLAKNIQYF. The CDR3 region has the DNA TGTGCCAGCAGCTTTGACCCCTGGCTAGCCAAAAACATTCAGTACTTC.

CDR3 in DNA: TGTGCCAGCAGCCAAACGGGTTTCTTT. Amino acids: CASSQTGFF. The J gene is TRBJ1-1, the V gene TRBV7-2; no clear D gene. This CDR3 is built from 9 residues. Germline V gene lookup returns CDR1 SGHTA and CDR2 FQGNSA. The V end was cut by 5 bases, the J end by 13 bases, with 8 bases between.

This clone has only one observation. The V and J genes are TRBV27 and TRBJ2-3; perhaps D is TRBD1 or TRBD2 (6 bases each). The V gene's germline CDR1 is MNHEY and CDR2 SMNVEV (reference sequence). The CDR3 sequence is 14 residues long. V was shortened by 9 bases and J by 8 bases, with 21 bases between the two germline ends. CDR3 amino acids: CASITGRREVTQYF. In DNA, the CDR3 is TGTGCCAGTATTACAGGGCGGAGGGAGGTTACGCAGTATTTT.

This clone was detected a few times. This chain joins TRBV30 and TRBJ1-1, with a tentative D call TRBD1 (5 bases). V was cut by 3 bases and J by 2 bases, with 13 bases left in between. Germline V lookup: CDR1 GTSNPN, CDR2 SVGIG (reference sequence). CDR3 length: 14 amino acids. CDR3 in amino acids: CAWSWDGFNTEAFF. Here the CDR3 DNA reads TGTGCCTGGAGCTGGGACGGTTTTAACACTGAAGCTTTCTTT.

The chain carries TRBV7-2 and TRBJ2-7; TRBD2 is a possible D gene (6 bases). Deletions cut 2 bases from V and 2 bases from J, with 13 bases between. Germline V gene lookup returns CDR1 SGHTA and CDR2 FQGNSA. CDR3 length equals 15 residues. The CDR3 DNA reads TGTGCCAGCAGCTTAAACCCGGGAGAAGCCTACGAGCAGTACTTC. Its protein product is CASSLNPGEAYEQYF.

The genes are TRBV7-3 and TRBJ1-1; D uncertain. The germline V gene has CDR1 SGHTA and CDR2 FQGTGA. This CDR3 has 14 residues. Deletions cut 1 base from V and 1 base from J, with 7 bases between. CDR3 loop: CASSLSGENTEAFF. The CDR3 DNA is TGTGCCAGCAGCTTAAGTGGGGAGAACACTGAAGCTTTCTTT.

This chain connects TRBV5-1 to TRBJ2-3, with no clear D. The CDR3 consists of 15 residues. CDR1 and CDR2 from the germline V gene are SGHRS and YFSETQ. Trimming removed 2 bases from V and 2 bases from J, with 12 bases in between. The CDR3 DNA follows: TGCGCCAGCAGCTTTGGTGACACCTACACAGATACGCAGTATTTT. Translated: CASSFGDTYTDTQYF. The full variable domain, with the rest looked up from reference TRBV5-1 and TRBJ2-3, is KAGVTQTPRYLIKTRGQQVTLSCSPISGHRSVSWYQQTPGQGLQFLFEYFSETQRNKGNFPGRFSGRQFSNSRSEMNVSTLELGDSALYLCASSFGDTYTDTQYFGPGTRLTVL.